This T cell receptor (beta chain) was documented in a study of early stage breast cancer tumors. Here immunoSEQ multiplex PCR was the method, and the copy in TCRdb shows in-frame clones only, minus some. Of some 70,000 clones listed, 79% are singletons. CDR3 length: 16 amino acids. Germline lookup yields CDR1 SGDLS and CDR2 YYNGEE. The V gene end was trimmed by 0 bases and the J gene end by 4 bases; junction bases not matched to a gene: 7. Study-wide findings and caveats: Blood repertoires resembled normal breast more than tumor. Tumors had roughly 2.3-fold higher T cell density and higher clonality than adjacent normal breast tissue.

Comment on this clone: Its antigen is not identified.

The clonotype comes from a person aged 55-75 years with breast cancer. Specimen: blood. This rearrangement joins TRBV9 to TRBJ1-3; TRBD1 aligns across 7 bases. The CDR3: CASSVVEGGIGNTIYF. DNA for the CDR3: TGTGCCAGCAGCGTAGTGGAAGGGGGCATCGGAAACACCATATATTTT.